Many counts were recorded for the clone carrying this T cell receptor beta chain. V lost 7 bases to trimming and J lost 14 bases, with 15 bases between them. The CDR3 runs 10 residues. The germline CDR1 and CDR2 sequences are SQVTM and ANQGSEA. TCRdb passed the RT-PCR reads through MiXCR, listing each CDR3 protein once. Among about 680,000 distinct CDR3 sequences, about 14% were seen once, and the ten largest hold roughly 4%. The source is a female donor in good health, serving as a healthy control. This rearrangement joins TRBV29-1 to TRBJ2-1; D uncertain. Sequenced material: memory CD4+ T cells from blood. Written as DNA, the CDR3 is TGCAGCGCGGCAGACTCCTTGGAGTTCTTC. The encoded protein is CSAADSLEFF.